This is a list of T cell receptor beta chains from one sample in a study of T cell responses to AZD1222 COVID-19 vaccine. Sequenced by immunoSEQ multiplex PCR; TCRdb stores in-frame clones only, minus some. The sample contains some 70,000 clones, around 84% of which appear only once. This material consisted of peripheral blood, taken on day 0 of AZD1222 vaccination. Every receptor here comes from an adult in good health. Each CDR3 is given with its conserved first and last residue. The order of the fields is J gene, V gene, D gene, clone size, CDR3 protein, CDR3 DNA. A D gene is named only where the DNA matches it firmly. Size values are once, few and many counts, or a class for expanded clones, and some rows have none.

j_call: TRBJ1-1
v_call: TRBV7-3
d_call: -
clone_size: -
cdr3_aa: CASSLFPPGMNTEAFF
cdr3_nt: TGTGCCAGCAGCTTATTCCCCCCGGGCATGAACACTGAAGCTTTCTTT

j_call: TRBJ2-7
v_call: TRBV5-1
d_call: TRBD1
clone_size: -
cdr3_aa: CASSLQGGPYEQYF
cdr3_nt: TGCGCCAGCAGCCTACAGGGGGGCCCCTACGAGCAGTACTTC

j_call: TRBJ1-5
v_call: TRBV5-5
d_call: -
clone_size: -
cdr3_aa: CASSLGTALNQPQHF
cdr3_nt: TGTGCCAGCAGCTTGGGTACAGCCCTCAATCAGCCCCAGCATTTT

j_call: TRBJ2-7
v_call: TRBV2
d_call: -
clone_size: -
cdr3_aa: CASSGVRDGSYEQYF
cdr3_nt: TGTGCCAGCAGTGGGGTAAGGGACGGATCCTACGAGCAGTACTTC

j_call: TRBJ1-1
v_call: TRBV5-6
d_call: -
clone_size: -
cdr3_aa: CASSFLGETNTEAFF
cdr3_nt: TGTGCCAGCAGCTTTTTGGGGGAAACGAACACTGAAGCTTTCTTT

j_call: TRBJ2-6
v_call: TRBV28
d_call: TRBD1
clone_size: -
cdr3_aa: CASSRQGSGANVLTF
cdr3_nt: TGTGCCAGCAGTAGACAGGGGTCTGGGGCCAACGTCCTGACTTTC

j_call: TRBJ2-7
v_call: TRBV10-3
d_call: TRBD2
clone_size: -
cdr3_aa: CAISEAGGAYEQYF
cdr3_nt: TGTGCCATCAGTGAAGCGGGGGGCGCCTACGAGCAGTACTTC

j_call: TRBJ1-3
v_call: TRBV5-4
d_call: -
clone_size: -
cdr3_aa: CASSLLDGTGNTIYF
cdr3_nt: TGTGCCAGCAGCTTGTTGGACGGAACTGGAAACACCATATATTTT

j_call: TRBJ1-2
v_call: TRBV5-1
d_call: -
clone_size: -
cdr3_aa: CASSPSQEYGYTF
cdr3_nt: TGCGCCAGCAGCCCATCACAGGAATATGGCTACACCTTC

j_call: TRBJ1-2
v_call: TRBV3-1/TRBV3-2
d_call: -
clone_size: -
cdr3_aa: CASSRGQTQTYGYTF
cdr3_nt: TGTGCCAGCAGCCGAGGACAGACCCAAACTTATGGCTACACCTTC

j_call: TRBJ1-2
v_call: TRBV6-5
d_call: -
clone_size: -
cdr3_aa: CASSYLLGSGYTF
cdr3_nt: TGTGCCAGCAGTTACTTGTTGGGAAGTGGCTACACCTTC

j_call: TRBJ2-7
v_call: TRBV7-2
d_call: TRBD1
clone_size: few
cdr3_aa: CASSFTGTGTYEQYF
cdr3_nt: TGTGCCAGCAGCTTCACCGGGACAGGGACCTACGAGCAGTACTTC

j_call: TRBJ1-1
v_call: TRBV5-8
d_call: TRBD1
clone_size: -
cdr3_aa: CASSLGTVVGTEAFF
cdr3_nt: TGTGCCAGCAGCCTAGGGACAGTCGTTGGTACTGAAGCTTTCTTT

j_call: TRBJ2-3
v_call: TRBV7-9
d_call: -
clone_size: -
cdr3_aa: CASSNRGGERDTQYF
cdr3_nt: TGTGCCAGCAGCAACCGCGGAGGGGAACGAGATACGCAGTATTTT

j_call: TRBJ2-7
v_call: TRBV7-2
d_call: -
clone_size: -
cdr3_aa: CASSLRFSEYEQYF
cdr3_nt: TGTGCCAGCAGCTTAAGGTTCTCAGAATACGAGCAGTACTTC

j_call: TRBJ2-7
v_call: TRBV6-1
d_call: -
clone_size: -
cdr3_aa: CASSDRVNEQYF
cdr3_nt: TGTGCCAGCAGTGACAGGGTTAACGAGCAGTACTTC